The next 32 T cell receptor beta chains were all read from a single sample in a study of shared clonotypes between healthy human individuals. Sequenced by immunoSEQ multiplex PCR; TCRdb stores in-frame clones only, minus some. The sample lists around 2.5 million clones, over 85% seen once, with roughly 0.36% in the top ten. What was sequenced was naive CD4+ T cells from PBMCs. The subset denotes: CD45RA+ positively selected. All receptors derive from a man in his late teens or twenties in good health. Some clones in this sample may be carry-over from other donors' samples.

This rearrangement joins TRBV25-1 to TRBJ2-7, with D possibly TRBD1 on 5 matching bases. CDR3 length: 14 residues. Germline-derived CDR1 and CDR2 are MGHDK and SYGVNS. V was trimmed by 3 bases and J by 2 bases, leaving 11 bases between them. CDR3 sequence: CASSELDRAYEQYF. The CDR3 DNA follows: TGTGCCAGCAGTGAGCTTGACAGAGCCTACGAGCAGTACTTC.

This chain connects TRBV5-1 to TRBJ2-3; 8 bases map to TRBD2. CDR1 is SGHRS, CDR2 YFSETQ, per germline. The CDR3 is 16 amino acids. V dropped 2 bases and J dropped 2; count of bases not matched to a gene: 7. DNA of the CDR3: TGCGCCAGCAGCTTCCTTCAGCGGGAGCTCACAGATACGCAGTATTTT. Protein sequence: CASSFLQRELTDTQYF.

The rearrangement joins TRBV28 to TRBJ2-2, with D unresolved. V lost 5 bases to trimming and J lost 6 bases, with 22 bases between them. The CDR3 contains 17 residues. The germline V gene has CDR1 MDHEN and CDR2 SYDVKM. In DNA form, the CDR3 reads TGTGCCAGCAGTCCCCCCGATGTTTCGGTGTTCGCCGGGGAGCTGTTTTTT. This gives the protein CASSPPDVSVFAGELFF.

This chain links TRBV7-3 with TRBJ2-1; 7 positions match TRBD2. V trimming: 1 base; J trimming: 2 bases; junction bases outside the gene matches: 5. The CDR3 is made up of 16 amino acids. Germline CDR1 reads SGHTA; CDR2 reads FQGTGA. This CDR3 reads CASSLSRSGAYNEQFF. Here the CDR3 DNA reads TGTGCCAGCAGCTTAAGTAGGAGCGGGGCCTACAATGAGCAGTTCTTC. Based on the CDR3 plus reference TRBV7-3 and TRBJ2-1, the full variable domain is GAGVSQTPSNKVTEKGKYVELRCDPISGHTALYWYRQSLGQGPEFLIYFQGTGAADDSGLPNDRFFAVRPEGSVSTLKIQRTERGDSAVYLCASSLSRSGAYNEQFFGPGTRLTVL.

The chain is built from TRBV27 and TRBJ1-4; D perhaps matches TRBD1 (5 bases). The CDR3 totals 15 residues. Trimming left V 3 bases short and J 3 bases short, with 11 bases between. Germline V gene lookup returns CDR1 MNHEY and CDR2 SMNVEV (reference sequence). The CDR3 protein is CASSFRGSANEKLFF. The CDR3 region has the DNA TGTGCCAGCAGTTTCCGGGGGTCGGCTAATGAAAAACTGTTTTTT.

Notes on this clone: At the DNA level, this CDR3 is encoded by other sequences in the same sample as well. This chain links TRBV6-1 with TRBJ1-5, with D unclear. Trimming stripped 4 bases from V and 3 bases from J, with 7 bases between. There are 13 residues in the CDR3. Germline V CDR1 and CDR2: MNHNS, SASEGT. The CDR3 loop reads CASSVSSNQPQHF. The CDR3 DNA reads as TGTGCCAGCAGTGTGTCTTCCAATCAGCCCCAGCATTTT.

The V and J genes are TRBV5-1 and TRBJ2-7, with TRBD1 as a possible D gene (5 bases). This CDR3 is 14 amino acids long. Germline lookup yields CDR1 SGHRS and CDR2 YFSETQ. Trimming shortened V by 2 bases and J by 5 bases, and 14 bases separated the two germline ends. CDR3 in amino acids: CASSFRSGWDEQYF. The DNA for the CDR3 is TGCGCCAGCAGCTTCCGATCAGGGTGGGACGAGCAGTACTTC. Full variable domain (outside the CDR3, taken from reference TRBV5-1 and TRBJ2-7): KAGVTQTPRYLIKTRGQQVTLSCSPISGHRSVSWYQQTPGQGLQFLFEYFSETQRNKGNFPGRFSGRQFSNSRSEMNVSTLELGDSALYLCASSFRSGWDEQYFGPGTRLTVT.

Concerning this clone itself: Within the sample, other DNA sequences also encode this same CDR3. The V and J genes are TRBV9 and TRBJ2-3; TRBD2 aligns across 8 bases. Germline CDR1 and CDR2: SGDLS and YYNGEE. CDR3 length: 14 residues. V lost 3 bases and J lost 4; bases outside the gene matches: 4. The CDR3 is CASSASGSPDTQYF. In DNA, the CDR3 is TGTGCCAGCAGCGCAAGCGGGAGTCCAGATACGCAGTATTTT.

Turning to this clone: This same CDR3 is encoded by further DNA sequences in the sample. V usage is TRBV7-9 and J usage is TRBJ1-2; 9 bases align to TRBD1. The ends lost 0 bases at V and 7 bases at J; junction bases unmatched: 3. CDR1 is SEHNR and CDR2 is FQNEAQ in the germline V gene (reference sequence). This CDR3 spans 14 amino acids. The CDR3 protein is CASSLAGTGSGYTF. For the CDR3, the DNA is TGTGCCAGCAGCTTAGCGGGGACAGGGTCTGGCTACACCTTC.

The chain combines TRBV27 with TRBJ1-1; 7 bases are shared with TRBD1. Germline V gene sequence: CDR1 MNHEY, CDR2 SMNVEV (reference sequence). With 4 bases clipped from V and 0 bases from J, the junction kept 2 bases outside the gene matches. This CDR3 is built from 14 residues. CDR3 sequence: CASSSTGMNTEAFF. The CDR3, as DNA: TGTGCCAGCAGTTCGACAGGGATGAACACTGAAGCTTTCTTT.

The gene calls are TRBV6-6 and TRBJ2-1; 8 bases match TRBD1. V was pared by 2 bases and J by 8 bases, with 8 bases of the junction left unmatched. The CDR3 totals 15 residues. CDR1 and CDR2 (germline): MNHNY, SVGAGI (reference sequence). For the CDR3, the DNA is TGTGCCAGCAGTTACACCAGGGGGCTGAAGGATGAGCAGTTCTTC. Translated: CASSYTRGLKDEQFF.

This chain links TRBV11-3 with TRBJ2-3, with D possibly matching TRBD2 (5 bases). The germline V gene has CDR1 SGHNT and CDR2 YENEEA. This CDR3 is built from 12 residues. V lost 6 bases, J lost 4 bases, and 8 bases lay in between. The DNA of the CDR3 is TGTGCCAGCAGTAAGGGAGCAGATACGCAGTATTTT. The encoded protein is CASSKGADTQYF.

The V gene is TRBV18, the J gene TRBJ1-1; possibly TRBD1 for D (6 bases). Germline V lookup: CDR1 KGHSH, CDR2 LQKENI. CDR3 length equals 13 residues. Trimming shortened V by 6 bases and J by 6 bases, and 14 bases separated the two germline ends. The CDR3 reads CASSPTGNAEAFF. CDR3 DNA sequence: TGTGCCAGCTCCCCGACAGGCAACGCTGAAGCTTTCTTT. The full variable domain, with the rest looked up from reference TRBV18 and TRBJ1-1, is NAGVMQNPRHLVRRRGQEARLRCSPMKGHSHVYWYRQLPEEGLKFMVYLQKENIIDESGMPKERFSAEFPKEGPSILRIQQVVRGDSAAYFCASSPTGNAEAFFGQGTRLTVV.

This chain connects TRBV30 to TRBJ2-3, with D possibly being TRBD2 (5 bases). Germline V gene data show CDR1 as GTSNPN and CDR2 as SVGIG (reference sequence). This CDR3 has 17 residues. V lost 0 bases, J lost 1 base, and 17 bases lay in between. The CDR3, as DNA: TGTGCCTGGAGTGTACTAGTGTATTACCCGGGCACAGATACGCAGTATTTT. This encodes CAWSVLVYYPGTDTQYF. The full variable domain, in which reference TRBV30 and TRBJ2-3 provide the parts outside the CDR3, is SQTIHQWPATLVQPVGSPLSLECTVEGTSNPNLYWYRQAAGRGLQLLFYSVGIGQISSEVPQNLSASRPQDRQFILSSKKLLLSDSGFYLCAWSVLVYYPGTDTQYFGPGTRLTVL.

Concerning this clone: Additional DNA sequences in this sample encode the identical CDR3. The CDR3 here is CASSLVAGGPGGELFF. DNA of the CDR3: TGCGCCAGCAGCTTGGTAGCGGGAGGGCCCGGCGGGGAGCTGTTTTTT. This sequence joins TRBV5-1 and TRBJ2-2, with TRBD2 matching over 11 bases. V gave up 0 bases and J gave up 7 bases; unmatched junction bases: 5. CDR1 and CDR2 (germline): SGHRS, YFSETQ. The CDR3 extends over 16 amino acids.

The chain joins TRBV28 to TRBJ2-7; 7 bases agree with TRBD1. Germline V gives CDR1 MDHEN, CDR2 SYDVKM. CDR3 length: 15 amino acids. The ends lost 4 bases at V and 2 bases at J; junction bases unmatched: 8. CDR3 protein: CASSSWTGGTYEQYF. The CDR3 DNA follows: TGTGCCAGCAGTTCTTGGACAGGTGGGACCTACGAGCAGTACTTC.

The CDR3 is CASIGGGRGLGFF. CDR3 DNA: TGTGCCAGCATAGGAGGCGGGAGGGGCTTGGGGTTCTTC. This sequence joins TRBV6-6 and TRBJ2-1; 9 bases fit TRBD2. Germline V gene lookup returns CDR1 MNHNY and CDR2 SVGAGI (reference sequence). This CDR3 has 13 amino acids. The junction had 13 bases not matched to a gene; V was cut back by 7 bases and J by 15 bases.

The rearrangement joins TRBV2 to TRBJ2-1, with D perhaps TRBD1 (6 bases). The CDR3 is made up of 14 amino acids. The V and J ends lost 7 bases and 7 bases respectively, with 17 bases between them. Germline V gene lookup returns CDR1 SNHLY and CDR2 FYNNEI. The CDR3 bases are TGTGCCAGCATATCTGAACAGGGTGGAAATGAGCAGTTCTTC. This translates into CASISEQGGNEQFF.

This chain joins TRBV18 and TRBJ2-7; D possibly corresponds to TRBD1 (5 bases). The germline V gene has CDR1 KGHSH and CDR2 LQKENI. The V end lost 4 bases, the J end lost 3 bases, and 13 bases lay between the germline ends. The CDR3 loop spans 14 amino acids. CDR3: CASSRQPAFYEQYF. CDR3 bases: TGTGCCAGCTCACGACAGCCCGCCTTCTACGAGCAGTACTTC. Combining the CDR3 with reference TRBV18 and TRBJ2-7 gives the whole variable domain NAGVMQNPRHLVRRRGQEARLRCSPMKGHSHVYWYRQLPEEGLKFMVYLQKENIIDESGMPKERFSAEFPKEGPSILRIQQVVRGDSAAYFCASSRQPAFYEQYFGPGTRLTVT.

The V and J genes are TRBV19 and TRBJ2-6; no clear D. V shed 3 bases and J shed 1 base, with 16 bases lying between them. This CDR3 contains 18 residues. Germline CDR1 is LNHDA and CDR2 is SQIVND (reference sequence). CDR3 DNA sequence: TGTGCCAGTAGTATCGGGCGAACATTGGGGTCTGGGGCCAACGTCCTGACTTTC. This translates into CASSIGRTLGSGANVLTF.

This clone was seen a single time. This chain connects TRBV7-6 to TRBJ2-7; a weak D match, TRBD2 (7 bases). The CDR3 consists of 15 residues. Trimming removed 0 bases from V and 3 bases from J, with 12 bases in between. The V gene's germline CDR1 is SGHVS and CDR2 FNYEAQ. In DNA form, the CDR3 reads TGTGCCAGCAGCTTAGCGGCAGGGGAGGGCTACGAGCAGTACTTC. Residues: CASSLAAGEGYEQYF.

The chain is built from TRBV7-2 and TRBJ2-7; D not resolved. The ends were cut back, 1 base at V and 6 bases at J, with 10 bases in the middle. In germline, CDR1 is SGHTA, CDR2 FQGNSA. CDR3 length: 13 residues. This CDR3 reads CASSLGVLGEQYF. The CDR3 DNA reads TGTGCCAGCAGCTTAGGGGTCTTGGGCGAGCAGTACTTC.

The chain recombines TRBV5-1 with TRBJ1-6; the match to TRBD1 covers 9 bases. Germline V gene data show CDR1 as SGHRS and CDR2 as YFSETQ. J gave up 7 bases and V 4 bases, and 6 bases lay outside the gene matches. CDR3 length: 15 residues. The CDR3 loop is CASSPMDRGNSPLHF. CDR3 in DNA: TGCGCCAGCAGCCCTATGGACAGGGGCAATTCACCCCTCCACTTT.

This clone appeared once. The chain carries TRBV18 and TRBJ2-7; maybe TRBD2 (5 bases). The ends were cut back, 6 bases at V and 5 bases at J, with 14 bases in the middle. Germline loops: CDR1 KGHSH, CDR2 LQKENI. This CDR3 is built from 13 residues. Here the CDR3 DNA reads TGTGCCAGCTCGACCAGTGTGGAGGACGAGCAGTACTTC. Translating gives CASSTSVEDEQYF. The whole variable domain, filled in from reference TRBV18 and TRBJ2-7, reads NAGVMQNPRHLVRRRGQEARLRCSPMKGHSHVYWYRQLPEEGLKFMVYLQKENIIDESGMPKERFSAEFPKEGPSILRIQQVVRGDSAAYFCASSTSVEDEQYFGPGTRLTVT.

CDR3 sequence reads: CASSISRGANTEAFF. As DNA, the CDR3 is TGTGCCAGCAGCATCTCCCGGGGGGCCAACACTGAAGCTTTCTTT. The V and J genes are TRBV6-5 and TRBJ1-1; D perhaps matches TRBD1 (6 bases). The CDR3 contains 15 residues. Germline assignment: CDR1 MNHEY and CDR2 SVGAGI. With 6 bases removed from V and 2 bases from J, the gap between germline ends came to 16 bases.

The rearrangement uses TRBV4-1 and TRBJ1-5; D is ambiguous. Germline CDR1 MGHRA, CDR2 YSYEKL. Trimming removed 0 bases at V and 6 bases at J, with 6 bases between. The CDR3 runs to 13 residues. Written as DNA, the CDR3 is TGCGCCAGCAGCCAAGATCTGGTTCAGCCCCAGCATTTT. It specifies CASSQDLVQPQHF.

The CDR3 DNA sequence: TGTGCCAGCAGCGTCGGGACTAGCGGTTTCTACGAGCAGTACTTC. This encodes CASSVGTSGFYEQYF. The J gene is TRBJ2-7, the V gene TRBV7-3; 11 nucleotides align to TRBD2. The germline CDR1 and CDR2 sequences are SGHTA and FQGTGA. The junction had 6 bases not matched to a gene; V was cut back by 5 bases and J by 3 bases. This CDR3 region has 15 residues.

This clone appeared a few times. For the CDR3, the DNA is TGTGCCAGCAGTTTACACGAGCGATACACTGAAGCTTTCTTT. It encodes CASSLHERYTEAFF. The chain couples TRBV28 to TRBJ1-1; D call uncertain. The CDR3 has 14 amino acids. V dropped 2 bases and J dropped 3 bases, with 10 bases sitting between them. Germline V gives CDR1 MDHEN, CDR2 SYDVKM.

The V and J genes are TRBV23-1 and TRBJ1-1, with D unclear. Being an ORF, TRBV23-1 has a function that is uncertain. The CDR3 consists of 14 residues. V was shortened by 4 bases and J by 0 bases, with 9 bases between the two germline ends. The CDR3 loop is CASSPEGLNTEAFF. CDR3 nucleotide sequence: TGCGCCAGCAGTCCGGAGGGCCTGAACACTGAAGCTTTCTTT.

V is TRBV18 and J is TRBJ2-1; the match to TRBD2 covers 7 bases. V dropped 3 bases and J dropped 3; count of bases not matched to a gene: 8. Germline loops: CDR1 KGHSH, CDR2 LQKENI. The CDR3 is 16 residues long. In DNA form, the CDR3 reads TGTGCCAGCTCACCGAAACTAGCGACTAACTACAATGAGCAGTTCTTC. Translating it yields CASSPKLATNYNEQFF. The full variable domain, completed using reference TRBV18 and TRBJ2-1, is NAGVMQNPRHLVRRRGQEARLRCSPMKGHSHVYWYRQLPEEGLKFMVYLQKENIIDESGMPKERFSAEFPKEGPSILRIQQVVRGDSAAYFCASSPKLATNYNEQFFGPGTRLTVL.

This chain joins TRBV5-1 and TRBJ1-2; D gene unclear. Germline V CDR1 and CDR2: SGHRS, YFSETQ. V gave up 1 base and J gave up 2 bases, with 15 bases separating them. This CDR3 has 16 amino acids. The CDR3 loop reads CASSLRVGGLNYGYTF. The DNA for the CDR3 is TGCGCCAGCAGCTTGCGGGTGGGTGGCCTCAACTATGGCTACACCTTC.

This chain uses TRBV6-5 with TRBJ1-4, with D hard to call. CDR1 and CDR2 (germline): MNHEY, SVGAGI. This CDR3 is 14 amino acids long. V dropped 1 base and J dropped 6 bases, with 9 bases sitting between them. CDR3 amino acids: CASSYWGGDEKLFF. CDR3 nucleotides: TGTGCCAGCAGTTACTGGGGAGGAGATGAAAAACTGTTTTTT.